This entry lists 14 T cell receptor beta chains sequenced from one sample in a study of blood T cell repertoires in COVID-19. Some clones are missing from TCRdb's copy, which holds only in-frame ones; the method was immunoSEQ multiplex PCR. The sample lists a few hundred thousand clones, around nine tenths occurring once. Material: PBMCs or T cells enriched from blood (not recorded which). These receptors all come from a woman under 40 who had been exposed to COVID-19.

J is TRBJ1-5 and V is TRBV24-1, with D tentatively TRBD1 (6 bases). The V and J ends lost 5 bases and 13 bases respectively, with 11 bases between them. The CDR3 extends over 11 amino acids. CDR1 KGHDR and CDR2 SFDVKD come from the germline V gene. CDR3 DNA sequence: TGTGCCACCAGTGGTGGACAGTCGCAGCATTTT. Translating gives CATSGGQSQHF.

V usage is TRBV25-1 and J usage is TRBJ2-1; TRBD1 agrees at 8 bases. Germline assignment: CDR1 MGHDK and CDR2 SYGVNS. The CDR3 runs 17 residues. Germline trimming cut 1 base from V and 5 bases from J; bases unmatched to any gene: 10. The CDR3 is CASSESLLQGGNNEQFF. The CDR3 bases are TGTGCCAGCAGTGAATCCCTACTACAGGGGGGTAACAATGAGCAGTTCTTC.

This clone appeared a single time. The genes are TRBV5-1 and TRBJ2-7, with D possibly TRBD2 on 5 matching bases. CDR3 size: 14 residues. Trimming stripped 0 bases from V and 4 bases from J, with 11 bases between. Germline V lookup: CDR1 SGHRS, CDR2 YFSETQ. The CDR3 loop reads CASSLALGGYEQYF. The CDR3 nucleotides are TGCGCCAGCAGCTTGGCCCTAGGAGGATACGAGCAGTACTTC.

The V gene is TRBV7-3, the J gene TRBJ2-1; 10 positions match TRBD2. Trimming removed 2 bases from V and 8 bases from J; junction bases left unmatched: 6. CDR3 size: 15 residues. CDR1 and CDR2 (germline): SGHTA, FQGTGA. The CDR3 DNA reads TGTGCCAGCAGCTTAGATGGAGCGGGAGGGTATGAGCAGTTCTTC. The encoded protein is CASSLDGAGGYEQFF.

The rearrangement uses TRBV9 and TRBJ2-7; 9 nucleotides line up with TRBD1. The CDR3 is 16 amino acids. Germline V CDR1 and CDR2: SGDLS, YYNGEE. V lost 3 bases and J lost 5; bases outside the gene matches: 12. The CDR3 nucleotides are TGTGCCAGCAGCGCCTACGGCGGGACAGGGTATAACGAGCAGTACTTC. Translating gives CASSAYGGTGYNEQYF. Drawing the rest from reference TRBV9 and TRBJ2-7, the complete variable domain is DSGVTQTPKHLITATGQRVTLRCSPRSGDLSVYWYQQSLDQGLQFLIQYYNGEERAKGNILERFSAQQFPDLHSELNLSSLELGDSALYFCASSAYGGTGYNEQYFGPGTRLTVT.

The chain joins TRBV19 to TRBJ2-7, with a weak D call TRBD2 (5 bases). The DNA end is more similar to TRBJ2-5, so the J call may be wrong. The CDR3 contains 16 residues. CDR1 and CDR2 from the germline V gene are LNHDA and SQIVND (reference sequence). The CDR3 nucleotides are TGTGCCAGTAGTATTTTCCCCGGGCGGGCTCAAGAGACCCAGTACTTC. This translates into CASSIFPGRAQETQYF.

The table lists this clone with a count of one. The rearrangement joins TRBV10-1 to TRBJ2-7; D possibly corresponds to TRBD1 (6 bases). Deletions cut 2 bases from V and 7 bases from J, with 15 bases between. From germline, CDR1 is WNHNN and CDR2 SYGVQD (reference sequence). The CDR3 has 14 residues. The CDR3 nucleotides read TGCGCCAGCAGTGAGGGGCTCTTTAGGGGGGAGCAGTACTTC. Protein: CASSEGLFRGEQYF.

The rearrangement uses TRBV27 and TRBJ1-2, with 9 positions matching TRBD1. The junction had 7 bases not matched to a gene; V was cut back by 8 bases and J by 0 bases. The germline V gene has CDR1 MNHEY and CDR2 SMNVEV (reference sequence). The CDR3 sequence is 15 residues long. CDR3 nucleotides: TGTGCCAGCGGTCGACAGGGGGACTCTAACTATGGCTACACCTTC. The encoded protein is CASGRQGDSNYGYTF.

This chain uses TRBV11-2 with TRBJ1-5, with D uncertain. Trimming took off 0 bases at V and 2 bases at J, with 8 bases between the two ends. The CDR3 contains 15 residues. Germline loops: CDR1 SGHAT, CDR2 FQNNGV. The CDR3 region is CASSLDGDGNQPQHF. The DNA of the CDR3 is TGTGCCAGCAGCTTAGACGGAGATGGCAATCAGCCCCAGCATTTT.

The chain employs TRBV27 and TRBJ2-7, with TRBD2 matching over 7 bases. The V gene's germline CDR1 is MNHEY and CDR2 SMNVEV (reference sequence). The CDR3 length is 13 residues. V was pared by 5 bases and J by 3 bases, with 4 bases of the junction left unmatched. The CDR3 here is CASSIKRGYEQYF. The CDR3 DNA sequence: TGTGCCAGCAGTATTAAGCGGGGCTACGAGCAGTACTTC.

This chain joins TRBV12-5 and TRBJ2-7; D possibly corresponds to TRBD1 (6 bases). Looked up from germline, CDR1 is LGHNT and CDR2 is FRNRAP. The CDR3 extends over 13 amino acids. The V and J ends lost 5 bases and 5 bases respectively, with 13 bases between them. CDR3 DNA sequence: TGTGCTAGTGGTCAACTCAACAGGGACGAGCAGTACTTC. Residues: CASGQLNRDEQYF.

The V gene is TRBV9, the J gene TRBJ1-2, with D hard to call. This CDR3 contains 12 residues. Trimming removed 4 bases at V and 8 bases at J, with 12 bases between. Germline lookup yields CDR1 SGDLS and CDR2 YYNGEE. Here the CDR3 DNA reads TGTGCCAGCAGCCCCCAAAGCCCAGGCTACACCTTC. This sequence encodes CASSPQSPGYTF.

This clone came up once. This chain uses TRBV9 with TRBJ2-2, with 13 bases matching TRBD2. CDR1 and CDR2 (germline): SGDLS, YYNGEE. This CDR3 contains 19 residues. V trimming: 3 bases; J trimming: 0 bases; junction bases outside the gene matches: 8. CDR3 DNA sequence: TGTGCCAGCAGCGCTCGGACTAGCGGGAGAGATACGAACACCGGGGAGCTGTTTTTT. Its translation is CASSARTSGRDTNTGELFF.

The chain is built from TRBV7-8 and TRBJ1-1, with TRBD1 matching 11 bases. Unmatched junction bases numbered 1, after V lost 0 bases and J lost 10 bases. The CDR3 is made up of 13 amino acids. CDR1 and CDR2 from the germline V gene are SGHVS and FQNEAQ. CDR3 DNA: TGTGCCAGCAGCTTAGCGGGGACAGGGGGAGCTTTCTTT. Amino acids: CASSLAGTGGAFF.